This T cell receptor (beta chain) was captured in a study of CD8 T cells in Susac syndrome. Study as a whole: Patients with Susac syndrome were therapy-naive, treated with corticosteroids, or treated with intravenous immunoglobulin alone when blood was collected.

TCR beta sequencing was performed on blood CD8+ and CD4+ T cells. In this sample, this clonotype turned up once. As yet, its antigen is unknown. With random hexamers, roughly 0.45 to 1 ug RNA was reverse transcribed. It was immunoSEQ multiplex PCR that amplified TCR beta CDR3 across 54 Vbeta and 13 Jbeta. TCRdb fed the immunoSEQ multiplex PCR reads into MiXCR, producing one record per CDR3 protein. The repertoire consists of hundreds of thousands of distinct CDR3 sequences, with about 96% occurring once and the leading ten covering approximately 0.1%. Study findings and constraints: Clonal expansion was absent from the CD4+ T cell repertoires in Susac syndrome.

The germline V gene encodes CDR1 LGHDT and CDR2 YNNKEL (reference sequence). V was pared by 6 bases and J by 8 bases, with 8 bases of the junction left unmatched. The length of the CDR3 is 13 residues. This chain uses TRBV3-1 with TRBJ2-5; 8 nucleotides match TRBD1. The source of this sequence is a human donor with Susac syndrome. Sequenced material: CD4+ T cells from PBMCs. This chain's CDR3 is CASSLGQGRTQYF. Here the CDR3 DNA reads TGTGCCAGCAGTCTCGGACAGGGAAGAACCCAGTACTTC.